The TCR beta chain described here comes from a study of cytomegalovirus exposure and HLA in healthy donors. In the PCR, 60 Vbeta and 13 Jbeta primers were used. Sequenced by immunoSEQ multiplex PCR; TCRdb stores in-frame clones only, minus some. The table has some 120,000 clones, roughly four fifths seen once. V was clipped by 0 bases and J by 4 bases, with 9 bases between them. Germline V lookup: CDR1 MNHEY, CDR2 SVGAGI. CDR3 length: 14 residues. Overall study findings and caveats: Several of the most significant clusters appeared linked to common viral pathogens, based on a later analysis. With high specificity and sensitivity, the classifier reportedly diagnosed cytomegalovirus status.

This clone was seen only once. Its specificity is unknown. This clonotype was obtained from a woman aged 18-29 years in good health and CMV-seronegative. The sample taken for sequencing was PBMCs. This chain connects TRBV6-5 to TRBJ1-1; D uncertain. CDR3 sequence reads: CASSYSVSVTEAFF. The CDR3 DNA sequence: TGTGCCAGCAGTTACTCGGTGAGTGTCACTGAAGCTTTCTTT.